This T cell receptor beta chain was observed in a study of cytomegalovirus exposure and HLA in healthy donors. Broader study findings: For most TCR beta V segments, an earlier analysis put the productive rate at about 87% or about 30% of the time. Later work found that TCR association rates differed between HLA loci; DRB1 had the most and HLA-C the fewest.

Trimming shortened V by 4 bases and J by 2 bases, and 11 bases separated the two germline ends. This CDR3 is built from 14 residues. Per the germline V gene, CDR1 is MNHEY and CDR2 is SVGAGI. This PCR relied on a set of 60 Vbeta primers and 13 Jbeta primers. The protocol was immunoSEQ multiplex PCR, while the TCRdb copy is restricted to in-frame clones and leaves out a portion. In the table there are about 280,000 clones, about 90% of which are singletons. Regarding this clone: Its target is not known.

Sample: PBMCs. The receptor comes from a woman under 30 in good health and CMV-seronegative. V is TRBV6-5 and J is TRBJ2-5; D remains unclear. CDR3 in amino acids: CASSSPDLQETQYF. The CDR3 nucleotides are TGTGCCAGCAGTTCCCCAGACTTGCAAGAGACCCAGTACTTC.